This T cell receptor (beta chain) was profiled in a study of Ad26.COV2.S vaccination and SARS-CoV-2 variants. Notes on the study in general: Quantification of TCR breadth and depth may have yielded underestimates of total T cell responses. People who got the vaccine or the placebo had similar non-spike TCR breadth.

A word on this clone: Its antigen is as yet unknown.

Regarding treatment: around 19 received Ad26.COV2.S at low or high dose, single or two shots; 5 received placebo; per-sample allocation not given. At day 63 after the first vaccine or placebo injection, samples were drawn. Germline lookup yields CDR1 SGHTA and CDR2 FQGNSA. V shed 4 bases and J shed 3 bases, with 9 bases lying between them. The CDR3 sequence is 13 residues long. Measured with immunoSEQ multiplex PCR; TCRdb has only the in-frame clones, and not every one. The data contain around 450,000 clones, approximately 92% of them seen just once; the ten biggest clones take up roughly an eighth. This TCR derives from a person aged 18-65 years who received the Ad26.COV2.S COVID-19 vaccine or a placebo. The chain has TRBV7-2 and TRBJ1-1, with D possibly TRBD1 on 5 matching bases. The starting material was peripheral blood, obtained in a trial of Ad26.COV2.S vaccine versus placebo. The CDR3: CASSYIQDTEAFF. The CDR3 nucleotides read TGTGCCAGCAGCTACATACAGGACACTGAAGCTTTCTTT.